This TCR beta chain was identified in a study of blood T cell repertoires in COVID-19. Trimming took 10 bases from V and 5 from J, leaving 14 bases between them. This CDR3 region has 12 residues. CDR1 and CDR2 (germline): ENHRY, SYGVKD. Data came from immunoSEQ multiplex PCR; TCRdb stores just in-frame clones and leaves some out. This sample carries around 86,000 clones, around 90% of them seen once, and the ten largest clones take 4.5% to 5%. Sequenced: peripheral blood. The clonotype originates from a woman over 75 with acute or convalescent COVID-19. The chain links TRBV10-3 to TRBJ2-5, with D possibly matching TRBD2 (6 bases). CDR3 amino acids: CATKMRGETQYF. The CDR3 DNA is TGTGCCACCAAAATGCGGGGTGAGACCCAGTACTTC.